Presented here are 17 T cell receptor beta chains from one specimen sequenced in a study of OX40 agonist ivuxolimab in advanced cancers. Assay: immunoSEQ multiplex PCR; the TCRdb copy retains only in-frame clones and omits some. The sample comprises around 60,000 clones, around four fifths of which are singletons, and about 2.2% rests with the top ten. Sequencing was performed on CD4+ or CD8+ T cells sorted from blood, taken in a trial of the OX40 agonist ivuxolimab. These receptors were taken from an adult with an advanced solid tumor such as melanoma, head and neck, liver or kidney cancer.

The J gene is TRBJ2-7, the V gene TRBV30; D is ambiguous. This CDR3 region has 12 residues. Germline CDR1 and CDR2: GTSNPN and SVGIG (reference sequence). V gave up 1 base and J gave up 3 bases, with 7 bases separating them. The CDR3 is CAWSADLYEQYF. The CDR3 DNA is TGTGCCTGGAGTGCGGACCTCTACGAGCAGTACTTC.

This chain uses TRBV5-1 with TRBJ2-2; the D is unclear. The CDR3 sequence is 15 residues long. V was cut by 0 bases and J by 0 bases, with 6 bases left in between. Germline loops: CDR1 SGHRS, CDR2 YFSETQ. The CDR3: CASSLGVANTGELFF. The DNA of the CDR3 is TGCGCCAGCAGCTTGGGAGTCGCGAACACCGGGGAGCTGTTTTTT.

This chain uses TRBV10-3 with TRBJ1-2; unclear D gene. The V end was cut by 7 bases, the J end by 4 bases, with 10 bases between. This CDR3 contains 12 residues. Per the germline V gene, CDR1 is ENHRY and CDR2 is SYGVKD. CDR3 DNA: TGTGCCATCACCCGGGAGGGCTATGGCTACACCTTC. Translating gives CAITREGYGYTF.

The gene calls are TRBV7-9 and TRBJ2-5, with 7 bases identical to TRBD1. CDR3 length equals 14 residues. Trimming at V came to 5 bases and at J to 4 bases, leaving 7 bases not matched to a gene. CDR1 and CDR2 from the germline V gene are SEHNR and FQNEAQ (reference sequence). CDR3 nucleotides: TGTGCCAGCAGCGTATCGACAGGGCGAGAGACCCAGTACTTC. Protein sequence: CASSVSTGRETQYF.

V is TRBV18 and J is TRBJ2-1, with D uncertain. V lost 1 base to trimming and J lost 5 bases, with 12 bases between them. The CDR3 has 15 residues. Per germline, CDR1 KGHSH and CDR2 LQKENI. CDR3 sequence (DNA): TGTGCCAGCTCACCACTCGGTAGCACGGACAATGAGCAGTTCTTC. This sequence encodes CASSPLGSTDNEQFF.

The rearrangement joins TRBV10-1 to TRBJ2-3; a possible D gene is TRBD2 (5 bases). The CDR3 length is 14 residues. Per the germline V gene, CDR1 is WNHNN and CDR2 is SYGVQD (reference sequence). Trimming left V 4 bases short and J 8 bases short, with 16 bases between. The CDR3 sequence is CASSAGSLSSTQYF. The CDR3 DNA reads as TGCGCCAGCAGTGCGGGATCCCTCTCGAGTACGCAGTATTTT.

The chain carries TRBV29-1 and TRBJ1-1, with 7 bases matching TRBD1. V lost 7 bases and J lost 1; bases outside the gene matches: 0. This CDR3 has 11 residues. The V gene's germline CDR1 is SQVTM and CDR2 ANQGSEA. CDR3 in DNA: TGCAGCGACAGGGGGAACACTGAAGCTTTCTTT. Translation gives CSDRGNTEAFF.

This clone showed up just a few times. The genes are TRBV6-1 and TRBJ2-1, with D perhaps TRBD1 (5 bases). CDR3 length: 12 residues. The germline CDR1 and CDR2 sequences are MNHNS and SASEGT. Trimming removed 6 bases at V and 3 bases at J, with 6 bases between. CDR3 coding DNA: TGTGCCAGCAGCCAGGGCTACAATGAGCAGTTCTTC. Translated, it gives CASSQGYNEQFF.

Relative to its sample, this clone is medium-sized. The J gene is TRBJ1-4, the V gene TRBV30, with D unclear. CDR1 is GTSNPN and CDR2 is SVGIG in the germline V gene (reference sequence). Between the trimmed V and J ends, which lost 5 bases and 0 bases, there was a span of 4 bases. This CDR3 has 12 amino acids. The CDR3 loop is CAWASTNEKLFF. The CDR3 bases are TGTGCCTGGGCCTCAACTAATGAAAAACTGTTTTTT.

The chain links TRBV7-3 to TRBJ2-2, with 7 bases aligning to TRBD1. V trimming: 2 bases; J trimming: 6 bases; junction bases outside the gene matches: 3. The CDR3 is 14 amino acids. Germline V gives CDR1 SGHTA, CDR2 FQGTGA. Written as DNA, the CDR3 is TGTGCCAGCAGCTTATACCAGGGGGCCGGGGAGCTGTTTTTT. It codes for CASSLYQGAGELFF.

This rearrangement joins TRBV27 to TRBJ2-7; tentatively, D is TRBD2 (5 bases). V lost 4 bases, J lost 3 bases, and 13 bases lay in between. Germline CDR1 reads MNHEY; CDR2 reads SMNVEV (reference sequence). The CDR3 runs to 14 residues. This CDR3 reads CASSSQGSFYEQYF. The CDR3 DNA reads TGTGCCAGCAGTTCTCAAGGGAGTTTCTACGAGCAGTACTTC.

The V gene is TRBV2, the J gene TRBJ2-7; 9 bases match TRBD1. The CDR3 has 15 residues. The germline V gene encodes CDR1 SNHLY and CDR2 FYNNEI. Trimming removed 6 bases from V and 5 bases from J; junction bases left unmatched: 11. The CDR3 is CASREPGQGIDEQYF. In DNA form, the CDR3 reads TGTGCCAGCAGGGAACCGGGACAGGGCATCGACGAGCAGTACTTC.

The chain uses TRBV7-3 and TRBJ2-3; 8 bases agree with TRBD2. J was trimmed by 8 bases and V by 2 bases; bases with no gene match: 12. Germline CDR1 is SGHTA and CDR2 is FQGTGA. The length of the CDR3 is 16 residues. The CDR3 nucleotides are TGTGCCAGCAGCTTAGGGACTAGGGAAAGCCAGGGTACGCAGTATTTT. Its protein product is CASSLGTRESQGTQYF.

The gene calls are TRBV7-3 and TRBJ1-6; 9 bases fit TRBD1. Germline CDR1 reads SGHTA; CDR2 reads FQGTGA. V dropped 5 bases and J dropped 10; count of bases not matched to a gene: 3. CDR3 size: 13 residues. This CDR3 reads CASSRDRVSPLHF. CDR3 nucleotide sequence: TGTGCCAGCAGCCGGGACAGGGTGTCACCCCTCCACTTT.

This chain uses TRBV19 with TRBJ2-3, with 7 positions matching TRBD1. Germline V gene sequence: CDR1 LNHDA, CDR2 SQIVND (reference sequence). CDR3 size: 15 residues. V lost 10 bases, J lost 3 bases, and 13 bases stayed unmatched. The CDR3 sequence: CATKEDRVWTDTQYF. The CDR3 DNA is TGTGCCACCAAAGAAGACAGGGTTTGGACAGATACGCAGTATTTT.

The J gene is TRBJ1-5, the V gene TRBV6-1; weak D call: TRBD1 (6 bases). The CDR3 consists of 14 residues. V dropped 7 bases and J dropped 5 bases, with 15 bases sitting between them. Germline CDR1 reads MNHNS; CDR2 reads SASEGT. The CDR3 DNA follows: TGTGCCAGCAAACGACAGGAAGGCGATCAGCCCCAGCATTTT. This sequence encodes CASKRQEGDQPQHF.

The chain is built from TRBV18 and TRBJ2-1; D gene unclear. Germline V gene data show CDR1 as KGHSH and CDR2 as LQKENI. The CDR3 loop spans 12 amino acids. Trimming removed 3 bases at V and 15 bases at J, with 15 bases between. CDR3 loop: CASSPPITNLFF. Here the CDR3 DNA reads TGTGCCAGCTCACCCCCTATCACGAACCTGTTCTTC.